This TCR beta chain was found in a study of blood T cell repertoires in COVID-19. Study in general: COVID-19 samples from acute and convalescent phases originated in the United States, Italy and Spain. T cells, B-cell-depleted T cells, or PBMCs provided the cDNA or gDNA that served as material.

This clone occurred once. One junction end disagrees with the germline gene, perhaps due to a read error. Profiled with immunoSEQ multiplex PCR; TCRdb holds only in-frame clones, not every one. The sample lists approximately 150,000 clones; more than 75% were seen once. This receptor was taken from a man aged 50 to 59 who had recovered from COVID-19. The specimen was peripheral blood.

The CDR3 is CVSSPKDRVRGNEQFF. The CDR3 DNA reads as TGTGTCAGCTCACCAAAGGACAGGGTAAGGGGCAATGAGCAGTTCTTC. This chain uses TRBV18 with TRBJ2-1, with 8 bases that match TRBD1. This CDR3 has 16 residues. Germline CDR1 and CDR2: KGHSH and LQKENI.